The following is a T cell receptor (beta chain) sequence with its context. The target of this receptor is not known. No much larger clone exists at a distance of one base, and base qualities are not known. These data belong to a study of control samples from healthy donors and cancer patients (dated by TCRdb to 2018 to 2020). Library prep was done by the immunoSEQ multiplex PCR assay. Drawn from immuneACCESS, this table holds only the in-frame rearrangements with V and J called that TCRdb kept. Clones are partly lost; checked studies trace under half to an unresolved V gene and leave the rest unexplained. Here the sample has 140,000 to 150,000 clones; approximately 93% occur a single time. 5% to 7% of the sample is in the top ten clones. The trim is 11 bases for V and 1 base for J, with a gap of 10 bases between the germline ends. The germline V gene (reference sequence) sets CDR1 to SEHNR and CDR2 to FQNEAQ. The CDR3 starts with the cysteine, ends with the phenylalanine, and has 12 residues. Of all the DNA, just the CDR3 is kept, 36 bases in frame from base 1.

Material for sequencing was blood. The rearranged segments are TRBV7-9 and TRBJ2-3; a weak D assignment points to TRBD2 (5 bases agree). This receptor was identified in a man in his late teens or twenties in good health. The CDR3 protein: CACKLGTDTQYF. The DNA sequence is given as TGTGCCTGCAAACTAGGCACAGATACGCAGTATTTT.